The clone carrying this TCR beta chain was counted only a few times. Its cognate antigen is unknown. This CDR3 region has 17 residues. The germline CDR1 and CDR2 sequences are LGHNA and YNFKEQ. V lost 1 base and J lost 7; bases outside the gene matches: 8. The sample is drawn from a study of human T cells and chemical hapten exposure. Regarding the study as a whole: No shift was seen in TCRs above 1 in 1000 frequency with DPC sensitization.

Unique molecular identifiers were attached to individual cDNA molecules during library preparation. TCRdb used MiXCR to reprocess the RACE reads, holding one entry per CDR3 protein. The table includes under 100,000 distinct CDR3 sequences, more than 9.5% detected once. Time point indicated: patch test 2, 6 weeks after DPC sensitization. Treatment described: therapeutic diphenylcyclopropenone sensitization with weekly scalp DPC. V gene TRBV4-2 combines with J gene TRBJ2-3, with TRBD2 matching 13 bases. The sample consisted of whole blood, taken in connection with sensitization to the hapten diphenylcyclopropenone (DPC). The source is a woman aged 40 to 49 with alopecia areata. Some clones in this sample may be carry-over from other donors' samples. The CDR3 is CASSQAATSGGANTQYF. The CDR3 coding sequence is TGTGCCAGCAGCCAAGCCGCCACTAGCGGGGGGGCAAATACGCAGTATTTT.